The 2 T cell receptor beta chains below all came from one sample that was sequenced in a study of blood T cell repertoires in COVID-19. Method: immunoSEQ multiplex PCR; TCRdb's copy keeps in-frame clones and lacks some. The sample records 140,000 or so clones, 80% to 90% being singletons. Specimen: peripheral blood. All receptors come from a woman aged 60-75 years with active COVID-19.

The rearrangement uses TRBV4-3 and TRBJ2-2, with D hard to call. The CDR3 has 14 amino acids. Per germline, CDR1 LGHNA and CDR2 YSLEER. Trimming pared 0 bases from V and 5 bases from J, leaving 7 bases between. The CDR3 region is CASSQDPRTGELFF. The CDR3 nucleotides are TGCGCCAGCAGCCAAGATCCCAGGACCGGGGAGCTGTTTTTT.

The chain has TRBV7-8 and TRBJ2-3; 7 nucleotides align to TRBD2. Germline V gives CDR1 SGHVS, CDR2 FQNEAQ. CDR3 size: 14 residues. V trimming: 1 base; J trimming: 14 bases; junction bases outside the gene matches: 12. CDR3 DNA sequence: TGTGCCAGCAGCTTAGTATCTCGCGGGAGTCTAGCGTATTTT. Its translation is CASSLVSRGSLAYF.